Listed below are T cell receptor beta chains from one sample, sequenced in a study of cytomegalovirus exposure and HLA in healthy donors. Method: immunoSEQ multiplex PCR; TCRdb's copy keeps in-frame clones and lacks some. Of about 140,000 clones in the sample, approximately 70% are singletons; the top ten hold over 1.5%. The sequenced sample consisted of PBMCs. The receptors shown here come from a human donor in good health. Both conserved end residues are part of each CDR3. Each record gives: J gene, D gene, V gene, CDR3 length, clone size, CDR3 protein, CDR3 DNA. The D gene is left open where the match is weak. The size entry is marked missing in some rows and otherwise reads once, few, many or a size class.

>TRBJ1-3|-|TRBV6-1|14|-
CATLNQGIGNTIYF
TGTGCCACCTTAAATCAGGGGATTGGAAACACCATATATTTT
>TRBJ2-2|TRBD2|TRBV27|14|-
CASSLLADTGELFF
TGTGCCAGCAGTTTACTAGCGGACACCGGGGAGCTGTTTTTT
>TRBJ1-5|-|TRBV6-6|16|-
CASSSTEQQGVRPQHF
TGTGCCAGCAGCTCAACCGAGCAGCAGGGTGTGAGGCCCCAGCATTTT
>TRBJ2-5|-|TRBV6-6|15|-
CASSTPMTGSGTQYF
TGTGCCAGCAGTACCCCGATGACTGGGAGTGGGACCCAGTACTTC
>TRBJ2-5|-|TRBV21-1|15|-
CASSRRQGHQETQYF
TGTGCCAGCAGCCGTCGCCAGGGCCACCAAGAGACCCAGTACTTC
>TRBJ2-2|TRBD2|TRBV2|16|few
CASTETSGSGTGELFF
TGTGCCAGCACCGAAACTAGCGGGAGTGGCACCGGGGAGCTGTTTTTT
>TRBJ2-1|TRBD2|TRBV5-1|15|-
CASNLLAGGPDEQFF
TGCGCCAGCAACTTACTAGCGGGAGGGCCGGATGAGCAGTTCTTC
>TRBJ2-3|TRBD2|TRBV28|14|-
CRAAPSGRWDTQYF
TGTAGGGCTGCCCCTAGCGGGAGATGGGATACGCAGTATTTT
>TRBJ1-5|-|TRBV19|12|-
CASNRGNQPQHF
TGTGCCAGTAACAGGGGCAATCAGCCCCAGCATTTT
>TRBJ1-5|TRBD1|TRBV28|15|few
CASSPGQGGSQPQHF
TGTGCCAGCAGTCCGGGACAGGGGGGGAGTCAGCCCCAGCATTTT
>TRBJ2-7|-|TRBV5-1|15|few
CASSLVGVRDNEQYF
TGCGCCAGCAGCTTGGTCGGTGTCAGGGATAACGAGCAGTACTTC
>TRBJ2-2|-|TRBV27|12|few
CASRRGTGELFF
TGTGCCAGCAGAAGGGGGACCGGGGAGCTGTTTTTT
>TRBJ2-3|-|TRBV9|15|once
CASSPQGSRTDTQYF
TGTGCCAGCAGCCCACAGGGATCCCGCACAGATACGCAGTATTTT
>TRBJ1-4|-|TRBV5-1|14|-
CASSLDSGEEKLFF
TGCGCCAGCAGTCTTGACAGCGGGGAAGAAAAACTGTTTTTT
>TRBJ2-2|TRBD2|TRBV15|17|once
CATSRELPGLVTGELFF
TGTGCCACCAGCAGAGAGCTACCGGGACTAGTCACCGGGGAGCTGTTTTTT
>TRBJ2-7|TRBD1|TRBV7-3|13|-
CASSQTGGGEQYF
TGTGCCAGCAGCCAGACAGGGGGCGGCGAGCAGTACTTC
>TRBJ2-7|-|TRBV20-1|11|-
CSAPRGWEQYF
TGCAGTGCTCCCCGCGGGTGGGAGCAGTACTTC
>TRBJ1-5|-|TRBV5-1|14|-
CASSHNRDHQPQHF
TGCGCCAGCAGCCATAACAGGGACCATCAGCCCCAGCATTTT
>TRBJ2-1|-|TRBV9|15|few
CASSAGDFPLDEQFF
TGTGCCAGCAGCGCTGGGGACTTCCCTCTCGATGAGCAGTTCTTC
>TRBJ2-7|-|TRBV9|15|-
CASSVDGGRSYEQYF
TGTGCCAGCAGCGTAGATGGTGGGAGAAGCTACGAGCAGTACTTC
>TRBJ1-4|TRBD1|TRBV2|14|-
CASRAGQDFEKLFF
TGTGCCAGCAGGGCTGGACAGGATTTCGAAAAACTGTTTTTT
>TRBJ2-5|-|TRBV27|14|-
CASSAVDSQETQYF
TGTGCCAGCAGTGCGGTGGACAGCCAAGAGACCCAGTACTTC
>TRBJ2-2|TRBD1|TRBV5-1|16|-
CASSSTGGSRTGELFF
TGCGCCAGCAGCTCCACAGGGGGCAGTCGCACCGGGGAGCTGTTTTTT
>TRBJ1-1|TRBD1|TRBV14|15|-
CASRGQGALGPEAFF
TGTGCCAGCCGGGGGCAGGGGGCCCTCGGACCTGAAGCTTTCTTT
>TRBJ2-1|TRBD2|TRBV13|15|-
CASSLGLAEINEQFF
TGTGCCAGCAGCTTGGGACTAGCGGAGATCAATGAGCAGTTCTTC
>TRBJ2-7|TRBD2|TRBV6-6|16|-
CASSRGLAEYIYEQYF
TGTGCCAGCAGTAGGGGACTAGCGGAATACATCTACGAGCAGTACTTC
>TRBJ2-5|TRBD2|TRBV11-3|14|-
CASSRGSSGETQYF
TGTGCCAGCAGCCGCGGGAGTAGCGGGGAGACCCAGTACTTC
>TRBJ2-3|TRBD1|TRBV28|15|-
CASSTPGQGTDTQYF
TGTGCCAGCAGCACGCCGGGACAGGGCACAGATACGCAGTATTTT
>TRBJ2-7|TRBD2|TRBV7-2|15|once
CASSLASGRDYEQYF
TGTGCCAGCAGCTTAGCTAGCGGGAGGGACTACGAGCAGTACTTC
>TRBJ2-7|-|TRBV7-9|14|-
CASSLVQDTSEQYF
TGTGCCAGCAGCTTAGTACAGGATACGTCCGAGCAGTACTTC
>TRBJ1-5|TRBD1|TRBV6-6|15|-
CASRSGGDSNQPQHF
TGTGCCAGCAGATCAGGGGGAGATAGCAATCAGCCCCAGCATTTT
>TRBJ2-1|TRBD1|TRBV7-2|17|-
CASSPRSGTGSYNEQFF
TGTGCCAGCAGCCCTCGTTCCGGGACAGGGTCCTACAATGAGCAGTTCTTC
>TRBJ2-4|TRBD2|TRBV11-3|14|-
CASSWTSGGNIQYF
TGTGCCAGCAGCTGGACTAGCGGGGGAAACATTCAGTACTTC
>TRBJ1-2|-|TRBV6-1|13|-
CASSEVLDYGYTF
TGTGCCAGCAGTGAGGTACTGGACTATGGCTACACCTTC
>TRBJ2-7|-|TRBV7-8|15|-
CASSLAGRGAYEQYF
TGTGCCAGCAGCTTAGCCGGCAGGGGGGCCTACGAGCAGTACTTC
>TRBJ2-7|TRBD2|TRBV18|16|-
CASSPPPSGRAYEQYF
TGTGCCAGCTCACCTCCCCCGAGCGGGAGGGCCTACGAGCAGTACTTC
>TRBJ2-5|TRBD2|TRBV27|13|-
CASSFVAGETQYF
TGTGCCAGCAGTTTCGTAGCGGGAGAGACCCAGTACTTC
>TRBJ2-7|-|TRBV5-1|12|-
CASSPSSYEQYF
TGCGCCAGCAGCCCTAGTTCATACGAGCAGTACTTC
>TRBJ1-2|-|TRBV7-8|13|few
CASSFGAVYGYTF
TGTGCCAGCAGCTTTGGCGCGGTCTATGGCTACACCTTC
>TRBJ1-5|-|TRBV5-5|15|-
CASSLAGNWNQPQHF
TGTGCCAGCAGCTTGGCAGGGAATTGGAATCAGCCCCAGCATTTT
>TRBJ2-7|-|TRBV19|14|-
CASRPQGSSYEQYF
TGTGCCAGTAGACCGCAGGGGTCCTCCTACGAGCAGTACTTC
>TRBJ1-4|-|TRBV2|14|few
CASSGGTGNEKLFF
TGTGCCAGCAGTGGGGGCACTGGAAATGAAAAACTGTTTTTT
>TRBJ2-7|-|TRBV5-1|14|-
CASSGGTFPYEQYF
TGCGCCAGCAGCGGCGGGACTTTCCCTTACGAGCAGTACTTC
>TRBJ1-5|-|TRBV19|15|few
CASQWTDNSNQPQHF
TGTGCCAGCCAATGGACAGACAATAGCAATCAGCCCCAGCATTTT
>TRBJ2-7|-|TRBV18|20|-
CASSHALLVRDSLSAYEQYF
TGTGCCAGCTCACACGCGCTCCTGGTGCGGGACAGCTTATCTGCCTACGAGCAGTACTTC
>TRBJ1-4|TRBD1|TRBV28|15|few
CASSLTGTGAEKLFF
TGTGCCAGCAGTCTAACCGGGACAGGGGCTGAAAAACTGTTTTTT
>TRBJ2-5|TRBD2|TRBV19|13|-
CASSITGGETQYF
TGTGCCAGTAGTATTACGGGAGGAGAGACCCAGTACTTC
>TRBJ1-5|-|TRBV9|13|-
CASSVDRNQPQHF
TGTGCCAGCAGCGTCGATAGAAATCAGCCCCAGCATTTT
>TRBJ2-1|TRBD1|TRBV4-1|17|-
CASSQAYRGLGGDEQFF
TGCGCCAGCAGCCAAGCCTACAGGGGGCTAGGAGGCGATGAGCAGTTCTTC
>TRBJ2-1|TRBD1|TRBV6-1|14|-
CASSAGTGINEQFF
TGTGCCAGCAGTGCTGGGACAGGGATTAATGAGCAGTTCTTC
>TRBJ1-1|-|TRBV20-1|11|-
CSASRTVEAFF
TGCAGTGCTAGTAGGACAGTTGAAGCTTTCTTT
>TRBJ1-5|TRBD1|TRBV6-6|14|-
CASNRGQLNQPQHF
TGTGCCAGCAACAGGGGACAGCTCAATCAGCCCCAGCATTTT
>TRBJ2-5|-|TRBV15|18|-
CATSRHRTESKPQETQYF
TGTGCCACCAGCAGACATCGGACAGAGTCTAAGCCTCAAGAGACCCAGTACTTC
>TRBJ2-1|TRBD1|TRBV10-2|15|-
CASRDRGGSYNEQFF
TGCGCCAGCAGGGACAGGGGTGGCTCCTACAATGAGCAGTTCTTC
>TRBJ2-5|-|TRBV2|12|-
CASSANQETQYF
TGTGCCAGCAGTGCCAACCAAGAGACCCAGTACTTC
>TRBJ2-7|-|TRBV6-1|12|once
CASSEEPYEQYF
TGTGCCAGCAGTGAAGAGCCATACGAGCAGTACTTC
>TRBJ1-5|-|TRBV19|16|-
CASSIDSPAGNQPQHF
TGTGCCAGTAGTATAGATTCCCCCGCAGGGAATCAGCCCCAGCATTTT
>TRBJ1-1|-|TRBV19|14|-
CASSIEARNTEAFF
TGTGCCAGTAGTATAGAGGCCAGAAACACTGAAGCTTTCTTT
>TRBJ1-2|-|TRBV7-3|13|-
CASSLKGDGGYTF
TGTGCCAGCAGCTTAAAAGGGGATGGGGGCTACACCTTC
>TRBJ2-7|TRBD2|TRBV14|14|few
CASSARLAGDEQYF
TGTGCCAGCAGCGCCCGACTAGCGGGAGACGAGCAGTACTTC